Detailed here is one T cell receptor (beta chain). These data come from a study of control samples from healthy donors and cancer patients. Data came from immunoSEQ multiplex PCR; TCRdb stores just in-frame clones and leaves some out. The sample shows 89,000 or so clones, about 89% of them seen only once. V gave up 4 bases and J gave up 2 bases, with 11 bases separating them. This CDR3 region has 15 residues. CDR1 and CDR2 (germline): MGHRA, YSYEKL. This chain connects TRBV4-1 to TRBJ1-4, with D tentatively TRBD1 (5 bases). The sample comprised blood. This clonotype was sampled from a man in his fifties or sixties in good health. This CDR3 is CASSPRRDTNEKLFF. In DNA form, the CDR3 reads TGCGCCAGCAGCCCCCGCAGGGACACTAATGAAAAACTGTTTTTT.